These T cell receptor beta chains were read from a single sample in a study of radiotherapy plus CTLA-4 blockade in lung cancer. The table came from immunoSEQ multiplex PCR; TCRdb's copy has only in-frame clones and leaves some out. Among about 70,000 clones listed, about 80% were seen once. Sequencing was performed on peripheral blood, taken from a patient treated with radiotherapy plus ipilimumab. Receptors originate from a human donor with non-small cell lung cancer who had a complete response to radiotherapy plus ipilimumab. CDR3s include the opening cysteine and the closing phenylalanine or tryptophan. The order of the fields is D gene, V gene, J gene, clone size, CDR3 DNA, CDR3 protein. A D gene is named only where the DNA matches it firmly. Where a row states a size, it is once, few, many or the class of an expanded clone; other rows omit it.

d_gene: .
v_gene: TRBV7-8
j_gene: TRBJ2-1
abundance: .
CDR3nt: TGTGCCACCATAGAGCAGTTCTTC
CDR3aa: CATIEQFF

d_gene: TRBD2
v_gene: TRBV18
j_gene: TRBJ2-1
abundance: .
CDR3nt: TGTGCCAGCCAAAACCCGGGGGGTGAGCAGTTCTTC
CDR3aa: CASQNPGGEQFF

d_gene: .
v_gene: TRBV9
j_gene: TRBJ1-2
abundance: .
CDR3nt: TGTGCCAGCAGCGTAGGGCAGGGCGGAGGCTACACCTTC
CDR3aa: CASSVGQGGGYTF

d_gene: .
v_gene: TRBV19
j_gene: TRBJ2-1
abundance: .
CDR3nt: TGTGCCAGTAGTATACCCCCATTAGGGCAGGAGCAGTTCTTC
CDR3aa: CASSIPPLGQEQFF

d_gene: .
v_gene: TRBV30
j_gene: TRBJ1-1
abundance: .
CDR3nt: TGTGCCTGGAGTGTAACAGCGAACACTGAAGCTTTCTTT
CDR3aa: CAWSVTANTEAFF

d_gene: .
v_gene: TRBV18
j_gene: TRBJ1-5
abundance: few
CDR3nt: TGTGCCAGCTCACCAGGGGGGGGCGATCAGCCCCAGCATTTT
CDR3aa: CASSPGGGDQPQHF

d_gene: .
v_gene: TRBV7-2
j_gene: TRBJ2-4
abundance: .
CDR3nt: TGTGCCAGCAGCTTAGGAGGTGGCATTCAGTACTTC
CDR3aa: CASSLGGGIQYF

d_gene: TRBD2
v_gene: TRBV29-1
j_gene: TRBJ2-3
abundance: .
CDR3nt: TGCAGCGTTGAAATTACTAGCGGGAGGGTTGATACGCAGTATTTT
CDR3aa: CSVEITSGRVDTQYF

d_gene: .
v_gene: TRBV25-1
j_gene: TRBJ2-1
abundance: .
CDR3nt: TGTGCCAGCAGAACCGGGACACTATCTCGGCATGAGCAGTTCTTC
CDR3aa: CASRTGTLSRHEQFF

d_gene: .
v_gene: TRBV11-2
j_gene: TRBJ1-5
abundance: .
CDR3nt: TGTGCCAGCAGCTTAGATCCGGGGGCACAGCCCCAGCATTTT
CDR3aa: CASSLDPGAQPQHF

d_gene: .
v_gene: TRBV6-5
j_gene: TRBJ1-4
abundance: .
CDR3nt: TGTGCCAGCAGTTATTCAGCTCGTGCAACTAATGAAAAACTGTTTTTT
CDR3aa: CASSYSARATNEKLFF

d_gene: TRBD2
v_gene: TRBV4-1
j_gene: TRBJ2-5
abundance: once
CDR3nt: TGCGCCAGCAGCCAAATGGGACTAGCGGGGAAAGAGACCCAGTACTTC
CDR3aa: CASSQMGLAGKETQYF

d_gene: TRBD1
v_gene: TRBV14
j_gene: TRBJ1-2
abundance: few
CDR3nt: TGTGCCAGCAGCCAAAGACAGGGTGGCAGTGGCTACACCTTC
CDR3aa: CASSQRQGGSGYTF

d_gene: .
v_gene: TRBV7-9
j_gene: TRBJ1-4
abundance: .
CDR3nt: TGTGCCAGCAGCCCCTCAGGGGACCGAAATGAAAAACTGTTTTTT
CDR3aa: CASSPSGDRNEKLFF

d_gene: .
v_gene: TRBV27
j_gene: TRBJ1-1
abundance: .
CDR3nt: TGTGCCAGCAGTCTCACTAGGGAGAGTACTGAAGCTTTCTTT
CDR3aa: CASSLTRESTEAFF

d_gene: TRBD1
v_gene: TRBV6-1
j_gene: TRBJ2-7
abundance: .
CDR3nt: TGTGCCAGCACCGGGACAGCTTCCTACGAGCAGTACTTC
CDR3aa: CASTGTASYEQYF

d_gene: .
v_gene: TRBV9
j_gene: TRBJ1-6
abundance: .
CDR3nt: TGTGCCAGCAGCGCCGACAGCGATTCACCCCTCCACTTT
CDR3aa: CASSADSDSPLHF

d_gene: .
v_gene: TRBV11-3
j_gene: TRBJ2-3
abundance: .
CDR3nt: TGTGCCAGCAGCCCATCAACGGGACTCGGGGGCACAGATACGCAGTATTTT
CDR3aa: CASSPSTGLGGTDTQYF

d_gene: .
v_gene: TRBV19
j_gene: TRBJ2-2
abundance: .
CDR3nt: TGTGCCAGTAGTGCGACTAGTGGGACCGGGGAGCTGTTTTTT
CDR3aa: CASSATSGTGELFF

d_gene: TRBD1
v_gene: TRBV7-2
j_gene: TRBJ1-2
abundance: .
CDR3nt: TGTGCCAGCAGCCTACCCGGACAGGGGACTATGGGCTACACCTTC
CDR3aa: CASSLPGQGTMGYTF

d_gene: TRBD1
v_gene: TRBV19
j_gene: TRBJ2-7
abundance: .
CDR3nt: TGTGCCAGTAGTGTCATGGCCGGGACAGACATCTACGAGCAGTACTTC
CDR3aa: CASSVMAGTDIYEQYF

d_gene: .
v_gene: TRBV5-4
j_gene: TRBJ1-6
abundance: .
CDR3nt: TGTGCCAGCAGCTTGGAAAGAACCTATAATTCACCCCTCCACTTT
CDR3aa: CASSLERTYNSPLHF

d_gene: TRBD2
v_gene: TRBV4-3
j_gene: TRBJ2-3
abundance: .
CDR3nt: TGCGCCAGCAGCCATTCTCTAGCGGGAGGGGCAGCAGCAGATACGCAGTATTTT
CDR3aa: CASSHSLAGGAAADTQYF

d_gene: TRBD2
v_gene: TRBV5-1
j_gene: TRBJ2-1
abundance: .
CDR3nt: TGCGCCAGCAGCGAGACAACTAGCGGACTCTACAATGAGCAGTTCTTC
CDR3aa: CASSETTSGLYNEQFF

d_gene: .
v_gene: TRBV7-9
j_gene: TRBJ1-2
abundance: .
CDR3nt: TGTGCCAGCAGCTTAGAAACAGGAGCACACTATGGCTACACCTTC
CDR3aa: CASSLETGAHYGYTF

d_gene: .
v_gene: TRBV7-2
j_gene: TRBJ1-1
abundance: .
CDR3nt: TGTGCCAGCAGCTTAGTTGACAGGAGACGGAACACTGAAGCTTTCTTT
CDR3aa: CASSLVDRRRNTEAFF

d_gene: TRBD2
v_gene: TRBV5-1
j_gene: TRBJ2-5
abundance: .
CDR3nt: TGCGCCAGCAGCTTGGGGCCTACTAGCGGGGCAGAGACCCAGTACTTC
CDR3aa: CASSLGPTSGAETQYF

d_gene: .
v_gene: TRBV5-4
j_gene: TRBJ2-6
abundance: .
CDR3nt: TGTGCCAGCAGCTTGGACAGTGGGATGGCCAACGTCCTGACTTTC
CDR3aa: CASSLDSGMANVLTF

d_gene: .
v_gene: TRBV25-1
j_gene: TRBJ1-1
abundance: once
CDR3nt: TGTGCCAGCAGTGAATACGAGGGCAGAGAAGCTTTCTTT
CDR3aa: CASSEYEGREAFF

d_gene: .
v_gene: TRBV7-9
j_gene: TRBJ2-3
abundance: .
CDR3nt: TGTGCCAGCAGCTTACGCATCCAGAGGGGAGGAGATACGCAGTATTTT
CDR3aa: CASSLRIQRGGDTQYF

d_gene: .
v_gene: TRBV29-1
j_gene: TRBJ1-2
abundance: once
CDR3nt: TGCAGCGCTATTCTAGACAGGTCCGGCTATGGCTACACCTTC
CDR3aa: CSAILDRSGYGYTF

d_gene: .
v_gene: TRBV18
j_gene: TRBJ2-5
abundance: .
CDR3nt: TGTGCCAGCTCACCAGGACAGCGGAATTACCAAGAGACCCAGTACTTC
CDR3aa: CASSPGQRNYQETQYF

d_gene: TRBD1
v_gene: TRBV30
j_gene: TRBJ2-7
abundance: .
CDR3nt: TGTGCCTGGAGGTGGGGAACAGGGGCTTACGAGCAGTACTTC
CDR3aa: CAWRWGTGAYEQYF

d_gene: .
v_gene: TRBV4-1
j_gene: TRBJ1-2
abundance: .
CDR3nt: TGCGCCAGCAGCCAGGCCTCGGGATATGGCTACACCTTC
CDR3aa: CASSQASGYGYTF

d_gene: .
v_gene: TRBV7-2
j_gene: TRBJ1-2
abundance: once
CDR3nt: TGTGCCAGCAGCTCCAGGGGCGTCTTTAACTATGGCTACACCTTC
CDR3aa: CASSSRGVFNYGYTF

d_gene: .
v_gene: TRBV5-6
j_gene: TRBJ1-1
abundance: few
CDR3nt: TGTGCCAGCAGCCCCAGGGGTGTGGGGACTGAAGCTTTCTTT
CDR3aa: CASSPRGVGTEAFF

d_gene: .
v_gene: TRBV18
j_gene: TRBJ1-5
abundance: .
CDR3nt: TGTGCCAGCTCACGGGGGGCAGGCAATCAGCCCCAGCATTTT
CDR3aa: CASSRGAGNQPQHF

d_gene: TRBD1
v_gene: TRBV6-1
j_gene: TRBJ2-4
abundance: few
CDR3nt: TGTGCCAGCAGTGAATTAGGGGGACAGGCACTAGCCAAAAACATTCAGTACTTC
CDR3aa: CASSELGGQALAKNIQYF

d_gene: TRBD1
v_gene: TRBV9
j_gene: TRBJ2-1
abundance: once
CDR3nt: TGTGCCAGCAGCGAGCACAGGGGGACCGACAATGAGCAGTTCTTC
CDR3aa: CASSEHRGTDNEQFF

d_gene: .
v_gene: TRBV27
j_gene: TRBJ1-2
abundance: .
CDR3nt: TGTGCCAGCAGTTTAAAGGGAAACTATGGCTACACCTTC
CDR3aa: CASSLKGNYGYTF

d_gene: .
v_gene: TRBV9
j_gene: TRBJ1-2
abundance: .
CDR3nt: TGTGCCAGCAGCGTAGCTCAGGGGCTCCATGGCTACACCTTC
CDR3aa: CASSVAQGLHGYTF

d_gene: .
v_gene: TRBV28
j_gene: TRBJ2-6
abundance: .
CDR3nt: TGTGCCAGCAGACCCCCGAGCGGGTCCGGGGCCAACGTCCTGACTTTC
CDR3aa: CASRPPSGSGANVLTF